This TCR beta chain was captured by sequencing in a study of T-cell memory formation after mild COVID-19. V was pared by 0 bases and J by 4 bases, with 6 bases between. Germline V gene data show CDR1 as SGDLS and CDR2 as YYNGEE. The CDR3 totals 13 residues. Findings of the study overall: The study found contracting CD4+ clones mainly in CM and EM and contracting CD8+ clones in EMRA. Clones shrinking between day 15 and 85 showed a balanced CD4/CD8 split, and those that grew later tilted toward CD4+. Certain responding clones were present in pre-infection memory, suggesting participation of cross-reactive memory.

This clonotype was seen many times. No antigen is known for it. Using its own MiXCR run on the 5' RACE reads, TCRdb lists one record per CDR3 protein. The sample yields approximately 340,000 distinct CDR3 sequences, under 15% seen once. This TCR was recovered from a young man who had mild COVID-19 (a few samples of this study predate the infection). Cell type and time point are not known. Sequences were obtained from PBMCs or a T cell subset sorted from them (not recorded which). The V call is TRBV9, the J call TRBJ2-3, with D perhaps matching TRBD2 (6 bases). The CDR3 region is CASSVGLADTQYF. The DNA for the CDR3 is TGTGCCAGCAGCGTAGGACTAGCAGATACGCAGTATTTT.